A selection of T cell receptor beta chains follows, all from one sample in a study of immune heterogeneity within non-small cell lung tumors. A single record per CDR3 protein comes from TCRdb applying MiXCR to the multiplex PCR reads. The repertoire holds some 31,000 distinct CDR3 sequences, with around 28% as singletons. Sequenced: lung tumor tissue. The receptors stem from a man between 40 and 49 years old with non-small cell lung cancer. Both conserved end residues are part of each CDR3. D genes are given only for firm matches. Rows may omit the clone size; those that give it use once, few, many or a size class.

v_call	d_call	clone_size	j_call	cdr3_length	cdr3_nt	cdr3_aa
TRBV19	NA	many	TRBJ1-3	14	TGTGCCAGTAGTATTAGGGAACGAAGAAACACCATATATTTT	CASSIRERRNTIYF
TRBV27	NA	NA	TRBJ1-1	17	TGTGCCAGCAGTCACTGGACGGGGGATTCTATGAACACTGAAGCTTTCTTT	CASSHWTGDSMNTEAFF
TRBV20-1	NA	NA	TRBJ1-5	14	TGCAGTGCCTATGGGGGACAAGGCAATCAGCCCCAGCATTTT	CSAYGGQGNQPQHF
TRBV6-1	TRBD2	many	TRBJ2-7	13	TGTGCCAGCCTAGCGGCCAGCTCCTACGAGCAGTACTTC	CASLAASSYEQYF
TRBV20-1	NA	many	TRBJ1-2	13	TGCAGTGCTATCCCGCATGCAATCTATGGCTACACCTTC	CSAIPHAIYGYTF
TRBV2	NA	medium-sized	TRBJ1-6	14	TGTGCCACCAAGGAGGAGATGGGGAATTCACCCCTCCACTTT	CATKEEMGNSPLHF
TRBV15	TRBD1	many	TRBJ2-1	16	TGTGCCACCAGCAGAGATCGGTCAGGGGGCGGTTTCGAGCAGTTCTTC	CATSRDRSGGGFEQFF
TRBV5-1	NA	many	TRBJ2-7	14	TGCGCCAGCAGCTTCGGTGGGGAGTCGGGGGAGCAGTACTTC	CASSFGGESGEQYF
TRBV12-3/TRBV12-4	TRBD1	many	TRBJ1-4	16	TGTGCCAGCAGTCCTTCCGGGACAGGGCTTAATGAAAAACTGTTTTTT	CASSPSGTGLNEKLFF
TRBV5-4	NA	NA	TRBJ1-1	14	TGTGCCAGCAGCGGGACACTCGGGGACACTGAAGCTTTCTTT	CASSGTLGDTEAFF
TRBV12-3/TRBV12-4	TRBD2	many	TRBJ2-3	16	TGTGCCAGCAGTTCCCTCGGGGGGATTCGCACAGATACGCAGTATTTT	CASSSLGGIRTDTQYF
TRBV12-3/TRBV12-4	NA	medium-sized	TRBJ1-6	14	TGTGCCAGCAGTTTGACAGGTTATAATTCACCCCTCCACTTT	CASSLTGYNSPLHF
TRBV20-1	TRBD1	many	TRBJ1-3	15	TGCAGTGCGCCAGGACAGGACGTATCTGGAAACACCATATATTTT	CSAPGQDVSGNTIYF
TRBV19	TRBD2	many	TRBJ2-3	17	TGTGCCAGTACCCCCCGGACTAGCGGGAGGGGAGGGGATACGCAGTATTTT	CASTPRTSGRGGDTQYF
TRBV6-2/TRBV6-3	NA	many	TRBJ2-7	14	TGTGCCAGCAGTTACGGCGGGGTTGCCTACGAGCAGTACTTC	CASSYGGVAYEQYF
TRBV6-1	NA	NA	TRBJ2-6	15	TGTGCCAGCAGAGGAATGGGGACTGGGGCCAACGTCCTGACTTTC	CASRGMGTGANVLTF
TRBV12-3/TRBV12-4	NA	NA	TRBJ1-5	15	TGTGCCAGCAGTTTTGCTGGCGGGGCTAATCAGCCCCAGCATTTT	CASSFAGGANQPQHF
TRBV7-2	TRBD1	NA	TRBJ1-2	15	TGTGCCAGCAGCTTAGGCTACAGGGGAGCGGAGGGCTACACCTTC	CASSLGYRGAEGYTF
TRBV12-3/TRBV12-4	NA	many	TRBJ1-5	12	TGTGCCAGCAATCAGGGCCCTCAGCCCCAGCATTTT	CASNQGPQPQHF
TRBV14	TRBD1	NA	TRBJ1-4	13	TGTGCCAGCAGCCGCGGGACAGGGGAAAAACTGTTTTTT	CASSRGTGEKLFF
TRBV11-3	TRBD2	NA	TRBJ2-2	14	TGTGCCAGCAGTCGGGGGGAGGATCCCGGGGAGCTGTTTTTT	CASSRGEDPGELFF
TRBV7-9	NA	many	TRBJ1-5	14	TGTGCCAGCAGCTTATTGGATGCGACCCAGCCCCAGCATTTT	CASSLLDATQPQHF
TRBV19	TRBD2	medium-sized	TRBJ2-1	17	TGTGCCAGTAGTAATTCTAGGACTAGCGGGAGTGGCAATGAGCAGTTCTTC	CASSNSRTSGSGNEQFF
TRBV27	TRBD2	many	TRBJ2-1	18	TGTGCCAGCAGGCGACAGGTGGCAGGGACTAGCGGGAGGAATGAGCAGTTCTTC	CASRRQVAGTSGRNEQFF
TRBV20-1	NA	NA	TRBJ2-5	11	TGCAGTGCTAGGGCGGGGGAGACCCAGTACTTC	CSARAGETQYF
TRBV6-1	TRBD1	NA	TRBJ1-5	17	TGTGCCAGCAGTGAAGTCGGGACAGCTTGGGGCAATCAGCCCCAGCATTTT	CASSEVGTAWGNQPQHF
TRBV7-8	TRBD1	medium-sized	TRBJ1-5	16	TGTGCCAGCAGCCGAGGGGGGACAGGAGGGAATCAGCCCCAGCATTTT	CASSRGGTGGNQPQHF
TRBV11-2	NA	NA	TRBJ2-3	14	TGTGCCAGCAGCTCCCCCACAGGTGGAGATACGCAGTATTTT	CASSSPTGGDTQYF
TRBV6-1	NA	many	TRBJ1-5	14	TGTGCCAGCAGCGTGGAGACCGGCAATCAGCCCCAGCATTTT	CASSVETGNQPQHF
TRBV12-3/TRBV12-4	NA	medium-sized	TRBJ2-7	14	TGTGCCAGCAGTTTGCAGGGCAAGACCTACGAGCAGTACTTC	CASSLQGKTYEQYF
TRBV6-1	NA	medium-sized	TRBJ1-2	13	TGTGCCAGCAGGCCCGGCTTTGACTATGGCTACACCTTC	CASRPGFDYGYTF
TRBV6-1	NA	many	TRBJ2-7	13	TGTGCCAGCAGTAGAGGGCCGGACCACGAGCAGTACTTC	CASSRGPDHEQYF
TRBV3-1	TRBD2	few	TRBJ2-6	21	TGTGCCAGCGGCCAAGATCCGGCTAGCGGGATATACGACTCTGGGGCCAACGTCCTGACTTTC	CASGQDPASGIYDSGANVLTF
TRBV6-2/TRBV6-3	NA	many	TRBJ2-1	14	TGTGCCAGCAGCTCACACGGGGAGTACAATGAGCAGTTCTTC	CASSSHGEYNEQFF
TRBV29-1	NA	few	TRBJ1-2	12	TGCAGCGTACAACCTCCACCAGGAGCGAACACCTTC	CSVQPPPGANTF
TRBV10-3	TRBD2	many	TRBJ2-2	15	TGTGCCATCAGCAAGCGGGAGGGCCGGGACGGGGAGCTGTTTTTT	CAISKREGRDGELFF
TRBV6-1	TRBD1	many	TRBJ2-7	12	TGTGCCAGCGGACAGGACCCCTACGAGCAGTACTTC	CASGQDPYEQYF
TRBV7-2	TRBD1	many	TRBJ1-2	13	TGTGCCAGCAGCTCGACAGGGGCCTACGGCTACACCTTC	CASSSTGAYGYTF
TRBV6-2/TRBV6-3	NA	many	TRBJ2-6	15	TGTGCCAGCAGCCCAAAGGGGACTGGGGCCAACGTCCTGACTTTC	CASSPKGTGANVLTF
TRBV5-1	TRBD1	NA	TRBJ2-1	15	TGCGCCAGCAGGCGGGGACAGGGGGAATACAATGAGCAGTTCTTC	CASRRGQGEYNEQFF
TRBV20-1	NA	many	TRBJ2-7	15	TGCAGTGCTAGAGATCCCGGGGCGCGCTCCTACGAGCAGTACTTC	CSARDPGARSYEQYF
TRBV4-2	TRBD1	NA	TRBJ1-1	14	TGTGCCAGCAGCCAGGGGACAGGGGGCGGTGAAGCTTTCTTT	CASSQGTGGGEAFF
TRBV5-1	TRBD2	NA	TRBJ2-1	15	TGCGCCAGCAGCTTAGCGGGAGGGGTCTACAATGAGCAGTTCTTC	CASSLAGGVYNEQFF
TRBV11-2	TRBD2	NA	TRBJ2-1	15	TGTGCCAGCAATATGAGGTTAGCGGGAAGGAATGAGCAGTTCTTC	CASNMRLAGRNEQFF
TRBV6-2/TRBV6-3	NA	many	TRBJ2-1	14	TGTGCCAGCAGTTACTCGATCAGGGAAGATGAGCAGTTCTTC	CASSYSIREDEQFF
TRBV10-1	NA	many	TRBJ2-7	15	TGCGCCAGCAGTGAGTCGACCCAGTCTTCCTACGAGCAGTACTTC	CASSESTQSSYEQYF
TRBV20-1	NA	medium-sized	TRBJ1-1	10	TGCAGTGCCGTCTTAACTGAAGCTTTCTTT	CSAVLTEAFF
TRBV6-1	NA	NA	TRBJ1-2	15	TGTGCCAGCAGTCAAGTTACTGAATTGCTCTATGTCTACACCTTC	CASSQVTELLYVYTF
TRBV5-8	TRBD1	NA	TRBJ2-1	15	TGTGCCAGCAGCTTGAGGGGGACAGAGTACAATGAGCAGTTCTTC	CASSLRGTEYNEQFF
TRBV7-2	TRBD1	few	TRBJ1-3	15	TGTGCCAGCAGCTCAACGGGGACAGGGGGAAACACCATATATTTT	CASSSTGTGGNTIYF
TRBV6-2/TRBV6-3	NA	many	TRBJ1-2	14	TGTGCCAGCAGTCGCCTGACACGGGACTATGGCTACACCTTC	CASSRLTRDYGYTF
TRBV29-1	TRBD2	NA	TRBJ2-1	12	TGCAGCGTTGGTGGGCTAGCGGGAGTCGAGTTCTTC	CSVGGLAGVEFF
TRBV13	NA	few	TRBJ1-1	14	TGTGCCAGCAGCTTAGGACGGACGAACACTGAAGCTTTCTTT	CASSLGRTNTEAFF
TRBV20-1	TRBD1	NA	TRBJ2-5	14	TGCAGTGCTAGCGACAGGGTCGGAAGAGAGACCCAGTACTTC	CSASDRVGRETQYF
TRBV4-1	TRBD2	few	TRBJ2-1	16	TGCGCCAGCAGCGAACCCGGGACTAGCGGGAGTAATGAGCAGTTCTTC	CASSEPGTSGSNEQFF